The 6 T cell receptor beta chains listed next were all sequenced from one sample in a study of T-cell memory formation after mild COVID-19. TCRdb reprocessed the 5' RACE reads via MiXCR and lists one record per CDR3 protein. The sample gives approximately 490,000 distinct CDR3 sequences, 20% of which show up once; approximately 12% is in the top ten. Sequencing was done on a sample of PBMCs or a T cell subset sorted from them (not recorded which). Source of these receptors: an adult woman who had mild COVID-19 (a few samples of this study predate the infection). Cell type and time point are not known.

This rearrangement joins TRBV4-1 to TRBJ1-1; 9 nucleotides align to TRBD1. Per the germline V gene, CDR1 is MGHRA and CDR2 is YSYEKL. The CDR3 has 15 residues. V shed 1 base and J 10 bases; nucleotides not matched to a gene: 10. CDR3 DNA sequence: TGCGCCAGCAGCCAAGCCCGTCCCGGGACAGGGAGAGCTTTCTTT. Translating it yields CASSQARPGTGRAFF.

There are a few counts of this clonotype. This rearrangement joins TRBV15 to TRBJ2-3; 9 bases map to TRBD1. V trimming: 4 bases; J trimming: 3 bases; junction bases outside the gene matches: 8. The CDR3 runs to 16 residues. The germline CDR1 and CDR2 sequences are LNHNV and YYDKDF (reference sequence). In DNA form, the CDR3 reads TGTGCCACCAGCACCTCAAACAGGGGGCGAACAGATACGCAGTATTTT. It codes for CATSTSNRGRTDTQYF.

Here the CDR3 DNA reads TGTGCCAGCAGCTCGTCACCCACCCGCTCCTACGAGCAGTACTTC. This translates into CASSSSPTRSYEQYF. The chain employs TRBV9 and TRBJ2-7, with unresolved D. From germline, CDR1 is SGDLS and CDR2 YYNGEE. CDR3 length equals 15 residues. V lost 4 bases to trimming and J lost 0 bases, with 14 bases between them.

This clonotype occurred a few times. The CDR3 reads CASSYSYQETQYF. Here the CDR3 DNA reads TGTGCCAGCAGTTACAGCTACCAAGAGACCCAGTACTTC. The chain links TRBV6-6 to TRBJ2-5; unclear D gene. The CDR3 length is 13 residues. Deletions cut 2 bases from V and 0 bases from J, with 4 bases between. The germline gives CDR1 MNHNY, CDR2 SVGAGI (reference sequence).

In this sample, this clonotype turned up a few times. V usage is TRBV18 and J usage is TRBJ1-1; D gene uncertain. The CDR3 spans 15 residues. V lost 3 bases and J 5 bases, leaving 16 bases between the germline ends. Germline loops: CDR1 KGHSH, CDR2 LQKENI. The DNA of the CDR3 is TGTGCCAGCTCACCGAGTACGGGAGTTTGGACTGAAGCTTTCTTT. Translated: CASSPSTGVWTEAFF. Full variable domain (rest looked up from reference TRBV18 and TRBJ1-1): NAGVMQNPRHLVRRRGQEARLRCSPMKGHSHVYWYRQLPEEGLKFMVYLQKENIIDESGMPKERFSAEFPKEGPSILRIQQVVRGDSAAYFCASSPSTGVWTEAFFGQGTRLTVV.

The J gene is TRBJ2-7, the V gene TRBV28, with D possibly being TRBD1 (6 bases). The V gene lost 7 bases and the J gene lost 3 bases, with 13 bases spanning the gap. The CDR3 runs 13 residues. Germline V CDR1 and CDR2: MDHEN, SYDVKM. Here the CDR3 reads CASTGTPDYEQYF. The CDR3 DNA follows: TGTGCCAGCACCGGGACACCTGACTACGAGCAGTACTTC.